This T cell receptor (beta chain) is drawn from a study of cytomegalovirus exposure and HLA in healthy donors (dated by TCRdb to the late 2010s). Some background on the complete study: According to a later analysis, the 120 or so validation repertoires were produced on the same platform as the roughly 720 repertoires of the first cohort. The study was designed to test whether signatures of past pathogen exposure could be identified by cataloging public T cell receptors. A separate validation cohort of approximately 120 different subjects was used in addition to the roughly 640-subject first cohort. High-throughput TCR immunosequencing, statistical association of individual TCRs with disease status, and machine learning were combined to predict cytomegalovirus infection status. Findings and caveats that apply to the study as a whole: A later analysis had no HLA typing for the validation cohort, so co-occurrence there was scored across all 120 repertoires. A later analysis found that TCRs clustered in the first cohort also tended to co-occur in the 95 to 150 validation repertoires, with 94% of cluster scores above 0. The authors suggested that the approach could potentially be generalized to other disease states and immunological phenotypes. Cytomegalovirus status was reported to be diagnosed by the classifier with high specificity and sensitivity in both the original and validation cohorts. In vitro tests confirmed that three of the cytomegalovirus-associated TCR beta chains recognize cytomegalovirus antigens. A total of 164 TCR beta chains were listed by the study as associated with cytomegalovirus. Most TCR sequences were seen in very few donors, while some public TCRs were found in many individuals.

About this clone itself: Its antigen specificity is not known. Base qualities are not provided; no much larger clone lies one nucleotide away.

CDR1 MNHEY and CDR2 SMNVEV were looked up in the germline V gene (reference sequence). Unmatched junction bases come to 5, with V trimmed by 4 bases and J by 8 bases. The CDR3 contains 13 residues, cysteine and phenylalanine counted. Here the CDR3 DNA is all that survives: 39 bases in frame from base 1. The donors belonged to the validation cohort of about 130 subjects, which was separate from the roughly 700-subject first cohort. The library came from the immunoSEQ multiplex PCR assay. Processing in the source paper ran as follows. A statistical classification framework was built for diagnosing cytomegalovirus status from the catalog of TCR beta chain sequences. TCRdb re-hosts the immuneACCESS table, in-frame sequences only. Its copies lack some clones; in the studies checked, an unresolved V gene accounts for under half of them, and the cause for the rest is not known. The D gene and trimming were derived from the DNA, and the V and J assignments and clone size from that table. The table for this sample lists over 120,000 clones; roughly 87% of them were counted only once. The leading ten clones occupy about 4.9% of the sample.

The chain is assembled from TRBV27 and TRBJ1-1; TRBD1 lines up with 9 middle nucleotides. The TCR was taken from a man between 18 and 35 years old in good health and CMV-seropositive. Sequenced: PBMCs. The CDR3 region reads CASSWRQGDEAFF. DNA sequence: TGTGCCAGCAGTTGGCGACAGGGGGACGAAGCTTTCTTT.